This T cell receptor beta chain was obtained from a study of blood T cells in healthy people across ages. General study findings and limits: Strong correlation existed between TCR beta diversity and naive T cell percentage.

Primed by a sample-barcoded 5' primer and a J-beta primer mix, a second PCR proceeded for about 6 to 12 cycles. The study obtained at least 3 million CDR3-containing paired-end reads from every sample. TCRdb ran MiXCR on the 5' RACE reads and lists one entry per CDR3 protein. This table has about 640,000 distinct CDR3 sequences, about 43% appearing once. Note on this clonotype: Antigen unknown.

The CDR3 is 17 residues long. Germline-derived CDR1 and CDR2 are LGHNA and YNFKEQ. Germline trimming cut 1 base from V and 4 bases from J; bases unmatched to any gene: 8. Isolating PBMCs gave at least 6.5 million of these cells per sample. The clonotype comes from an elderly man in good health. The V gene is TRBV4-2, the J gene TRBJ1-2, with 11 bases lining up with TRBD1. Material for sequencing was blood. CDR3 DNA: TGTGCCAGCAGCCAAGTCCCTATGGGACAGGGGGGCTATGGCTACACCTTC. It yields the protein CASSQVPMGQGGYGYTF.